The rows below give T cell receptor beta chains drawn from one sample of a study of blood T cell repertoires in COVID-19. Libraries were prepared by immunoSEQ multiplex PCR; TCRdb keeps only in-frame clonotypes and omits some of them. The sample holds over 200,000 clones; 70% to 90% are singletons and the top ten take roughly a sixth. Sequencing was performed on PBMCs or T cells enriched from blood (not recorded which). These receptors came from a man in his late teens or twenties who had recovered from COVID-19. Both conserved end residues are part of each CDR3. A D gene is named only where the DNA matches it firmly. The size field is filled for only some rows; it gives once, few, many or a size class.

>TRBD1|-|TRBJ2-7|TRBV6-5
TGTGCCAGCAGCGGGGACAGATCCTACGAGCAGTACTTC
CASSGDRSYEQYF
>TRBD2|-|TRBJ2-5|TRBV7-3
TGTGCCAGCAGCCGCGCGGGAGGTCAAGAGACCCAGTACTTC
CASSRAGGQETQYF
>-|-|TRBJ1-5|TRBV4-2
TGTGCCAGCAGCCAAGAGATGGGGGGGACACTCATTCCCCAGCATTTT
CASSQEMGGTLIPQHF
>TRBD1|-|TRBJ2-7|TRBV28
TGTGCCAGCAGTTCGGGGGGACAGGGGGCTTACGAGCAGTACTTC
CASSSGGQGAYEQYF
>-|-|TRBJ1-5|TRBV18
TGTGCCAGCTCACCAACGAGTAATAGCAATCAGCCCCAGCATTTT
CASSPTSNSNQPQHF
>-|-|TRBJ2-1|TRBV2
TGTGCCAGCAGCCGCTCAGGGACAACTGAGCAGTTCTTC
CASSRSGTTEQFF
>TRBD2|-|TRBJ2-3|TRBV5-4
TGTGCCAGCAGCGCAGGACTAGCGGGGGGGCCATTCCGATCGCAGTATTTT
CASSAGLAGGPFRSQYF
>TRBD2|-|TRBJ2-1|TRBV18
TGTGCCAGCCGCACCGGACTAGCGGGATACAATGAGCAGTTCTTC
CASRTGLAGYNEQFF
>-|few|TRBJ2-7|TRBV5-1
TGCGCCAGCAGCTTGGTCCCGGCAGCAGGGAGGTTAGGGGAGCAGTACTTC
CASSLVPAAGRLGEQYF
>TRBD2|-|TRBJ2-3|TRBV7-8
TGTGCCAGCACCCGAGCGGGGGCCCGTCCAGATACGCAGTATTTT
CASTRAGARPDTQYF
>TRBD2|-|TRBJ2-1|TRBV3-1/TRBV3-2
TGTGCCAGCAGCCAATCGCGGGAGGGGGGTGAGGATGAGCAGTTCTTC
CASSQSREGGEDEQFF
>TRBD2|-|TRBJ2-1|TRBV7-7
TGTGCTAGCAGCTTCGGGCTAGCGGGAGTGGATGAGCAGTTCTTC
CASSFGLAGVDEQFF
>-|-|TRBJ1-1|TRBV3-1/TRBV3-2
TGTGCCAGCAGCCCGGTCTCGGACACTGAAGCTTTCTTT
CASSPVSDTEAFF
>-|-|TRBJ1-5|TRBV27
TGTGCCAGCAGTTTCAGGGGCCTCAATCAGCCCCAGCATTTT
CASSFRGLNQPQHF
>-|-|TRBJ1-3|TRBV11-2
TGTGCCAGCAGCTTAGTGGGGAGCATCTCTGGAAACACCATATATTTT
CASSLVGSISGNTIYF
>TRBD2|-|TRBJ2-2|TRBV29-1
TGCAGCGTTGAGGGAGGGCTTAACACCGGGGAGCTGTTTTTT
CSVEGGLNTGELFF
>TRBD1|-|TRBJ1-1|TRBV11-3
TGTGCCAGCAGCCGGCGACAGGGGAACACTGAAGCTTTCTTT
CASSRRQGNTEAFF
>TRBD1|-|TRBJ1-5|TRBV24-1
TGTGCCACCAGTGATTCCGGACAGGTGATACAGCCCCAGCATTTT
CATSDSGQVIQPQHF
>-|once|TRBJ2-4|TRBV29-1
TGCAGCGTTGAGTCAGGTGCCGGAGGAAACATTCAGTACTTC
CSVESGAGGNIQYF
>TRBD1|-|TRBJ1-3|TRBV5-1
TGCGCCAGCAGCATCCGGGACAGCCTTTTCGGCGGAAACACCATATATTTT
CASSIRDSLFGGNTIYF
>-|-|TRBJ1-2|TRBV7-8
TGTGCCAGCAGCCCCCCCGGTGCCATAGGCTACACCTTC
CASSPPGAIGYTF
>TRBD1|-|TRBJ2-3|TRBV24-1
TGTGCCACATCGGACAGGAGGTACTCTAGCACAGATACGCAGTATTTT
CATSDRRYSSTDTQYF
>-|-|TRBJ2-2|TRBV7-9
TGTGCCAGCAGCTTACTTTCCGGGGCCGGGGAGCTGTTTTTT
CASSLLSGAGELFF
>TRBD1|-|TRBJ1-1|TRBV15
TGTGCCACCAGCTGGTCGGCAGGGGGGAACACTGAAGCTTTCTTT
CATSWSAGGNTEAFF
>-|-|TRBJ1-5|TRBV10-3
TGTGCCATCAGTGAAGGGGGTCAGCCCCAGCATTTT
CAISEGGQPQHF
>TRBD2|-|TRBJ2-4|TRBV10-3
TGTGCCATCAGTGAGTCCCCGGGACTAGCGGGACTGGCCAAAAACATTCAGTACTTC
CAISESPGLAGLAKNIQYF
>-|-|TRBJ1-6|TRBV2
TGTGCCAGCAGTGATAGCGGGAATTCACCCCTCCACTTT
CASSDSGNSPLHF
>-|-|TRBJ1-6|TRBV12-5
TGTGCTAGTGGTTTAGGGACTTTCAATTCACCCCTCCACTTT
CASGLGTFNSPLHF
>TRBD2|-|TRBJ2-1|TRBV24-1
TGTGCCACCAGTGCCACAACTAGCGCATCCTACAATGAGCAGTTCTTC
CATSATTSASYNEQFF
>-|-|TRBJ1-2|TRBV18
TGTGCCAGCTCACCCCCCGCGGGTCCTAACTATGGCTACACCTTC
CASSPPAGPNYGYTF
>-|-|TRBJ2-2|TRBV7-9
TGTGCCAGCAGCTTAGTTTCAGGGCGCACCGGGGAGCTGTTTTTT
CASSLVSGRTGELFF
>TRBD2|-|TRBJ2-7|TRBV7-6
TGTGCCAGCAGCGGCACTAGCGGGAGGGCCGGGGAGCAGTACTTC
CASSGTSGRAGEQYF
>-|-|TRBJ2-7|TRBV5-4
TGTGCCAGCAGCTCCCCAGGCCCCTACGAGCAGTACTTC
CASSSPGPYEQYF
>-|-|TRBJ2-3|TRBV19
TGTGCCAGTAGTCCCTCGGCAGATACGCAGTATTTT
CASSPSADTQYF
>-|-|TRBJ2-3|TRBV7-2
TGTGCCAGCAGCTGGAGCTCTTTCACAGATACGCAGTATTTT
CASSWSSFTDTQYF
>-|-|TRBJ2-1|TRBV7-2
TGTGCCAGCAGCCCCCGGGCGGGTTACAATGAGCAGTTCTTC
CASSPRAGYNEQFF
>-|-|TRBJ2-7|TRBV15
TGTGCCACCAGCGACAAAGGGGGAACCTACGAGCAGTACTTC
CATSDKGGTYEQYF
>TRBD1|-|TRBJ2-1|TRBV7-2
TGTGCCAGCAGCGCAGACAGGGGCCGCGACAATGAGCAGTTCTTC
CASSADRGRDNEQFF
>-|-|TRBJ2-5|TRBV5-8
TGTGCCAGCAGCTTGGGAGTAGCGGAGCAAGAGACCCAGTACTTC
CASSLGVAEQETQYF
>-|-|TRBJ2-5|TRBV29-1
TGCAGCGTTAAAGAGGAGGAGACCCAGTACTTC
CSVKEEETQYF
>TRBD1|-|TRBJ1-2|TRBV10-2
TGCGCCAGCAGCGACAGGGTTCAGGGGGCCGGCTACACCTTC
CASSDRVQGAGYTF
>-|few|TRBJ1-6|TRBV3-1/TRBV3-2
TGTGCCAGCAGCCAAGATCGAGGGGGAGCTGGTTCACCCCTCCACTTT
CASSQDRGGAGSPLHF
>-|-|TRBJ2-3|TRBV11-3
TGTGCCAGCAGCTTAAGTTTTGCCCCTAACCAGGCTAGCACAGATACGCAGTATTTT
CASSLSFAPNQASTDTQYF
>-|-|TRBJ1-2|TRBV28
TGTGCCAGCAGGACGTACCGGGAAGCGGGCTACACCTTC
CASRTYREAGYTF
>-|once|TRBJ2-7|TRBV18
TGTGCCAGCTCACCCCGTGCCGGGACTCGTGCCTACGAGCAGTACTTC
CASSPRAGTRAYEQYF
>TRBD1|-|TRBJ1-1|TRBV28
TGTGCCAGCAATAGGGGGGACAGAACTAGCACTGAAGCTTTCTTT
CASNRGDRTSTEAFF
>-|once|TRBJ1-3|TRBV9
TGTGCCAGCAGCGATCCATCTGGAAACACCATATATTTT
CASSDPSGNTIYF
>TRBD2|-|TRBJ2-1|TRBV5-4
TGTGCCAGCAGCCCAGGACTAGCGGGAGCTGAGCAGTTCTTC
CASSPGLAGAEQFF
>-|few|TRBJ2-7|TRBV11-1
TGTGCCAGCAGCCCTTGGGGCGGGGCGCTGTACGAGCAGTACTTC
CASSPWGGALYEQYF
>TRBD2|-|TRBJ2-7|TRBV14
TGTGCCAGCAGCCAAGTATCAACTAGCGCGGTGTACTTC
CASSQVSTSAVYF
>TRBD1|few|TRBJ2-7|TRBV7-9
TGTGCCAGCAGCTTGACAGGGGACGAGCAGTACTTC
CASSLTGDEQYF
>TRBD1|-|TRBJ2-3|TRBV18
TGTGCCAGCTCACGGGACAGGGGGCTTGATACGCAGTATTTT
CASSRDRGLDTQYF